The rows below give T cell receptor beta chains drawn from one sample of a study of T-cell reconstitution after alpha-beta-depleted transplantation in children. TCRdb re-called the PCR reads with MiXCR, one entry per CDR3 protein. The sample comprises approximately 650,000 distinct CDR3 sequences, around 14% of which are singletons, and 0.75% to 0.85% rests with the top ten. The sample in question was PBMCs, obtained before TCRalphabeta/CD19-depleted stem cell transplant. The origin of the receptors is a girl aged 2 to 9 with congenital amegakaryocytic thrombocytopenia, due to receive a stem cell transplant. Both conserved end residues are part of each CDR3. Each record gives: J gene, clone size, D gene, V gene, CDR3 DNA, CDR3 protein. D genes are given only for firm matches. Clone size is stated in some rows and not others, as once, few, many or a class when expanded.

>TRBJ2-1|.|.|TRBV5-1
TGCGCCAGCAGCTTGGATAGGATCAGGCAGTTCTTC
CASSLDRIRQFF
>TRBJ2-5|many|.|TRBV12-3/TRBV12-4
TGTGCCAGCACCCTCGAGGGATGGGTTCAAGAGACCCAGTACTTC
CASTLEGWVQETQYF
>TRBJ2-6|many|.|TRBV3-1
TGTGCCAGCAGCCAAGTTGGTACGGGTTCTGGGGCCAACGTCCTGACTTTC
CASSQVGTGSGANVLTF
>TRBJ1-4|few|.|TRBV7-9
TGTGCCAGCAGCAGGAGGGGGATCGACGAAAAACTGTTTTTT
CASSRRGIDEKLFF
>TRBJ1-4|many|.|TRBV6-5
TGTGCCAGCAGTTATGGGGGCTCTAATGAAAAACTGTTTTTT
CASSYGGSNEKLFF
>TRBJ2-1|many|.|TRBV10-3
TGTGCCATCAGTGAGTCGGGACGGAATGAGCAGTTCTTC
CAISESGRNEQFF
>TRBJ2-7|many|.|TRBV7-9
TGTGCCACCACGACTGACGGCTACGAGCAGTACTTC
CATTTDGYEQYF
>TRBJ2-3|few|.|TRBV20-1
TGCAGTGCTATTTCTCCTCGCACAGATACGCAGTATTTT
CSAISPRTDTQYF
>TRBJ2-5|many|.|TRBV27
TGTGCCAGCAGTTTTTCTCAAAAGCAGAACCAGTACTTC
CASSFSQKQNQYF
>TRBJ2-3|few|TRBD2|TRBV7-2
TGTGCCAGCAGCTTGGGACTAGCGGCATCCCTAGATACGCAGTATTTT
CASSLGLAASLDTQYF
>TRBJ1-5|many|.|TRBV5-1
TGCGCCAGCAAACGGGATTTCGATCAGCCCCAGCATTTT
CASKRDFDQPQHF
>TRBJ2-1|many|TRBD2|TRBV7-9
TGTGCCAGCAGCTCGGGACTAGGAGGGGGGACCTACAATGAGCAGTTCTTC
CASSSGLGGGTYNEQFF
>TRBJ2-1|few|.|TRBV10-2
TGCGCCACCCGCTCTAGTTCCCGTGAGCAGTTCTTC
CATRSSSREQFF
>TRBJ2-2|.|.|TRBV11-2
TGTGCCAGCAGCTTAAGGATCTCGGGCGGAGGGAACACCGGGGAGCTGTTTTTT
CASSLRISGGGNTGELFF
>TRBJ2-5|few|.|TRBV30
TGTGCCTGGACAGGGGCCCAAGAGACCCAGTACTTC
CAWTGAQETQYF
>TRBJ1-1|many|TRBD1|TRBV27
TGTGCCAGCGGGGCAGGGGGCTACACTGAAGCTTTCTTT
CASGAGGYTEAFF
>TRBJ2-1|few|TRBD2|TRBV12-3/TRBV12-4
TGTGCCAGCAGTTTAGCGATCCTTATGACTAGCGGGTCCTACAATGAGCAGTTCTTC
CASSLAILMTSGSYNEQFF
>TRBJ1-1|.|.|TRBV5-1
TGCGCCAGCAGCTTCGGGCCCGATGGCACTGAAGCTTTCTTT
CASSFGPDGTEAFF
>TRBJ2-7|many|.|TRBV29-1
TGCAGCGTTGAAAGGAGAGGTTTCGACGAGCAGTACTTC
CSVERRGFDEQYF
>TRBJ2-1|.|.|TRBV7-6
TGTGCCAGCAGCTTATCGGCGGGACCATACAATGAGCAGTTCTTC
CASSLSAGPYNEQFF
>TRBJ2-2|.|TRBD1|TRBV25-1
TGTGCCAGCAGTATACAGGGGGACACCGGGGAGCTGTTTTTT
CASSIQGDTGELFF
>TRBJ2-2|.|.|TRBV5-1
TGCGCCAGCAGCGCTTTAGCGACCACCGGGGAGCTGTTTTTT
CASSALATTGELFF
>TRBJ2-3|.|.|TRBV11-2
TGTGCCAGCAGCCAGCTGGGTATGGATACGCAGTATTTT
CASSQLGMDTQYF
>TRBJ2-7|.|TRBD2|TRBV6-5
TGTGCCAGCAGTTACTCGACCGCGCGGGAGGGCTCCTACGAGCAGTACTTC
CASSYSTAREGSYEQYF
>TRBJ2-7|few|.|TRBV4-2
TGTGCCAGCAGCCAAGACCTCCCCCTCTCACTATCCTACGAGCAGTACTTC
CASSQDLPLSLSYEQYF
>TRBJ1-5|once|TRBD1|TRBV5-5
TGTGCCAGCAGCTTGGCAGGGGGTTTTAGCAATCAGCCCCAGCATTTT
CASSLAGGFSNQPQHF
>TRBJ2-1|.|TRBD2|TRBV5-1
TGCGCCAGCAGCTTTCTAGCGGGAGGTAATTATGAGCAGTTCTTC
CASSFLAGGNYEQFF
>TRBJ2-7|.|.|TRBV3-1
TGTGCCAGCAGCCAAAGCATTACTAGCTCCTACGAGCAGTACTTC
CASSQSITSSYEQYF
>TRBJ2-1|.|TRBD1|TRBV5-4
TGTGCCAGCAGCATTGGGGGCGGGACAGGTGTTTACAATGAGCAGTTCTTC
CASSIGGGTGVYNEQFF
>TRBJ1-6|many|.|TRBV12-3/TRBV12-4
TGTGCCAGCAGCTACCGTTTCTCACCCCTCCACTTT
CASSYRFSPLHF
>TRBJ1-5|few|.|TRBV20-1
TGCAGCCCTGGGGGCAGGGTTGGCAATCAGCCCCAGCATTTT
CSPGGRVGNQPQHF
>TRBJ2-1|few|.|TRBV20-1
TGCAGTGCTCCCCCGGGCCTTTCCTACAATGAGCAGTTCTTC
CSAPPGLSYNEQFF
>TRBJ1-3|.|.|TRBV29-1
TGCAGCGTTGAGCACACAAGGGGAAACTACGGAAACACCATATATTTT
CSVEHTRGNYGNTIYF
>TRBJ2-5|few|TRBD2|TRBV7-2
TGTGCCAGCAGAATGATTCGACGGCAGCGGGAGCAAGAGACCCAGTACTTC
CASRMIRRQREQETQYF
>TRBJ2-1|.|TRBD2|TRBV20-1
TGCTGTGCTAGAGATCTGGGACTAGCGGGAGGATATGAGCAGTTCTTC
CCARDLGLAGGYEQFF
>TRBJ2-7|many|TRBD2|TRBV27
TGTGCCAGCGGTGGACTAGTAGGAGCCGAGCAGTACTTC
CASGGLVGAEQYF
>TRBJ2-1|.|TRBD2|TRBV5-1
TGCGCCAGCAGCCCAGCGGGAGAGGTGTACAATGAGCAGTTCTTC
CASSPAGEVYNEQFF
>TRBJ2-7|.|TRBD2|TRBV12-3/TRBV12-4
TGTGCCAGCAGCATAGCGGGAGGGCCATTCTACGAGCAGTACTTC
CASSIAGGPFYEQYF
>TRBJ2-2|.|TRBD2|TRBV12-3/TRBV12-4
TGTGCCAGCAGTCCCCCGTGGGCTAGCGGGACAGACGGGGAGCTGTTTTTT
CASSPPWASGTDGELFF
>TRBJ2-3|many|.|TRBV24-1
TGTGCCACCGGTCCGGACGGAAGCACAGATACGCAGTATTTT
CATGPDGSTDTQYF
>TRBJ1-3|.|.|TRBV28
TGTGCCAGCAGTACCGCAGGGGTTTCCGGAAACACCATATATTTT
CASSTAGVSGNTIYF